This is a list of T cell receptor beta chains from one sample in a study of blood T cell repertoires in COVID-19. Sequencing was performed with immunoSEQ multiplex PCR; in TCRdb, only in-frame clones are kept and a portion is missing. Of about 80,000 clones in the sample, around 76% were seen once. What was sequenced was peripheral blood. The source of these receptors is a human donor in a cohort sampled during active COVID-19. CDR3s include the opening cysteine and the closing phenylalanine or tryptophan. Each record gives: J gene, D gene, V gene, clone size, CDR3 protein, CDR3 DNA. D genes are given only for firm matches. Expanded clones get a size class; other rows say once, few or many, or leave the size out.

TRBJ2-1	NA	TRBV11-3	NA	CASSLDLQFYEQFF	TGTGCCAGCAGCTTAGATTTACAGTTCTATGAGCAGTTCTTC
TRBJ1-2	TRBD1	TRBV5-4	few	CASSFPVGQGNYGYTF	TGTGCCAGCAGCTTCCCCGTAGGACAGGGGAACTATGGCTACACCTTC
TRBJ1-4	NA	TRBV7-9	NA	CASSPQGEKLFF	TGTGCCAGCAGCCCACAGGGAGAAAAACTGTTTTTT
TRBJ2-1	TRBD2	TRBV19	NA	CASSTGTSGLLYNEQFF	TGTGCCAGTAGTACGGGGACTAGCGGGCTACTCTACAATGAGCAGTTCTTC
TRBJ2-7	NA	TRBV7-9	NA	CASSLGFGYEQYF	TGTGCCAGCAGCTTAGGGTTCGGCTACGAGCAGTACTTC
TRBJ2-2	TRBD2	TRBV3-1/TRBV3-2	NA	CASSLPGLTNTGELFF	TGTGCCAGCAGCCTCCCGGGACTAACGAACACCGGGGAGCTGTTTTTT
TRBJ2-1	NA	TRBV5-1	NA	CASSLGDYNEQFF	TGCGCCAGCAGCTTGGGAGACTACAATGAGCAGTTCTTC
TRBJ1-5	TRBD1	TRBV15	NA	CATRQGSSNQPQHF	TGTGCCACCCGACAGGGTTCGAGCAATCAGCCCCAGCATTTT
TRBJ2-1	TRBD2	TRBV6-2/TRBV6-3	NA	CASSYGSGRVIYEQFF	TGTGCCAGCAGTTACGGCAGCGGGAGGGTGATTTATGAGCAGTTCTTC
TRBJ2-6	NA	TRBV4-1	NA	CASSQVFSGANVLTF	TGCGCCAGCAGCCAAGTCTTCTCTGGGGCCAACGTCCTGACTTTC
TRBJ2-7	TRBD1	TRBV5-4	NA	CASSSQLTGDVYEQYF	TGTGCCAGCAGCTCACAATTAACAGGGGACGTGTACGAGCAGTACTTC
TRBJ2-5	NA	TRBV12-3/TRBV12-4	NA	CASSLTVQETQYF	TGTGCCAGCAGTTTGACAGTCCAAGAGACCCAGTACTTC
TRBJ1-5	TRBD1	TRBV6-6	NA	CAVRGQGAHPQHF	TGTGCCGTCAGGGGGCAGGGGGCACATCCCCAGCATTTT
TRBJ2-5	NA	TRBV27	NA	CASSTNYNTGSHETQYF	TGTGCCAGCAGTACCAATTACAATACAGGGAGCCACGAGACCCAGTACTTC
TRBJ2-3	TRBD2	TRBV10-2	NA	CASSTASGETDTQYF	TGCGCCAGCAGTACGGCTAGCGGGGAGACAGATACGCAGTATTTT
TRBJ1-2	NA	TRBV24-1	NA	CATSDSRWGPYGYTF	TGTGCCACCAGTGATTCTAGATGGGGCCCCTATGGCTACACCTTC
TRBJ1-5	TRBD1	TRBV30	NA	CAWSVDRGQESNQPQHF	TGTGCCTGGAGTGTGGACAGGGGGCAAGAGAGCAATCAGCCCCAGCATTTT
TRBJ1-1	NA	TRBV6-1	once	CASSDFPPVGTAEAFF	TGTGCCAGCAGTGATTTTCCTCCCGTCGGAACAGCTGAAGCTTTCTTT
TRBJ2-1	NA	TRBV13	NA	CASSLVIKGDNEQFF	TGTGCCAGCAGCCTAGTAATAAAGGGGGACAATGAGCAGTTCTTC
TRBJ2-1	TRBD2	TRBV7-6	NA	CASSFGGDNEQFF	TGTGCCAGCAGCTTTGGGGGGGACAATGAGCAGTTCTTC
TRBJ2-1	NA	TRBV7-2	NA	CASSLPMYFEQFF	TGTGCCAGCAGCCTTCCCATGTACTTTGAGCAGTTCTTC
TRBJ2-2	NA	TRBV19	NA	CASSMSGLTGELFF	TGTGCCAGTAGTATGTCGGGACTTACCGGGGAGCTGTTTTTT
TRBJ1-1	NA	TRBV30	NA	CAWSVNTEAFF	TGTGCCTGGAGCGTGAACACTGAAGCTTTCTTT
TRBJ1-6	NA	TRBV7-2	NA	CASSSGYNSPLHF	TGTGCCAGCAGCTCGGGTTATAATTCACCCCTCCACTTT
TRBJ1-2	NA	TRBV19	NA	CASSPDGRAYYGYTF	TGTGCCAGTAGCCCGGACGGGAGAGCCTACTATGGCTACACCTTC
TRBJ2-3	NA	TRBV7-9	medium-sized	CASGLSTDTQYF	TGTGCCAGCGGGCTCAGCACAGATACGCAGTATTTT
TRBJ2-1	NA	TRBV6-1	NA	CASSEAPVTTRKQFF	TGTGCCAGCAGTGAAGCGCCCGTGACTACCCGAAAGCAGTTCTTC
TRBJ1-2	NA	TRBV4-3	NA	CASSQAAIQDYYGYTF	TGCGCCAGCAGCCAAGCCGCAATCCAGGATTACTATGGCTACACCTTC
TRBJ1-1	NA	TRBV28	NA	CASRSLGNTEAFF	TGTGCCAGCAGGTCCCTAGGGAACACTGAAGCTTTCTTT
TRBJ2-1	TRBD2	TRBV9	NA	CASSVAGGNNEQFF	TGTGCCAGCAGCGTAGCGGGAGGGAACAATGAGCAGTTCTTC
TRBJ1-1	NA	TRBV6-2/TRBV6-3	once	CASSYREKGTEAFF	TGTGCCAGCAGTTACCGGGAGAAGGGCACTGAAGCTTTCTTT
TRBJ2-2	NA	TRBV19	NA	CASSIEGSTGELFF	TGTGCCAGTAGTATAGAGGGGAGCACCGGGGAGCTGTTTTTT
TRBJ1-1	NA	TRBV30	NA	CAWNEGGYGNTEAFF	TGTGCCTGGAATGAGGGCGGGTACGGCAACACTGAAGCTTTCTTT
TRBJ2-3	TRBD2	TRBV6-4	NA	CASSQTSDNTDTQYF	TGTGCCAGCAGCCAGACTAGCGACAACACAGATACGCAGTATTTT
TRBJ1-1	NA	TRBV5-1	NA	CASSGGGSNYMNTEAFF	TGCGCCAGCAGCGGGGGCGGATCTAACTACATGAACACTGAAGCTTTCTTT
TRBJ2-7	NA	TRBV28	NA	CASRNTWEEQYF	TGTGCCAGCAGAAACACCTGGGAGGAGCAGTACTTC
TRBJ1-2	NA	TRBV7-9	NA	CASSLEASRGGYTF	TGTGCCAGCAGCTTAGAGGCGTCCCGGGGTGGCTACACCTTC
TRBJ2-1	TRBD2	TRBV7-8	NA	CASSLASGTTYNEQFF	TGTGCCAGCAGCTTAGCCAGCGGGACTACTTACAATGAGCAGTTCTTC
TRBJ1-2	TRBD1	TRBV4-1	NA	CASRRQGSYGYTF	TGCGCCAGCAGGCGACAGGGAAGCTATGGCTACACCTTC
TRBJ2-2	NA	TRBV6-5	NA	CASSYSGGWTGELFF	TGTGCCAGCAGTTACTCGGGAGGCTGGACCGGGGAGCTGTTTTTT
TRBJ2-5	TRBD1	TRBV18	NA	CASSPLTGPETQYF	TGTGCCAGCTCACCCCTGACAGGGCCAGAGACCCAGTACTTC
TRBJ2-7	NA	TRBV3-1/TRBV3-2	few	CASSQGNRAYEQYF	TGTGCCAGCAGCCAAGGGAACAGGGCCTACGAGCAGTACTTC
TRBJ1-1	TRBD1	TRBV9	NA	CASSDTGTGDPNTEAFF	TGTGCCAGCAGCGACACCGGGACAGGTGATCCGAACACTGAAGCTTTCTTT
TRBJ2-1	NA	TRBV27	NA	CASSFDPPGLAVYNEQFF	TGTGCCAGCAGCTTCGACCCTCCGGGACTGGCGGTATACAATGAGCAGTTCTTC
TRBJ1-5	TRBD1	TRBV2	once	CASSLTGASNQPQHF	TGTGCCAGCAGTCTGACAGGGGCCAGCAATCAGCCCCAGCATTTT
TRBJ1-2	NA	TRBV19	once	CASSIGGGAYGYTF	TGTGCCAGTAGTATAGGCGGGGGCGCCTATGGCTACACCTTC
TRBJ1-3	NA	TRBV9	once	CASSADSLGNTIYF	TGTGCCAGCAGCGCGGACAGCCTTGGAAACACCATATATTTT
TRBJ1-3	NA	TRBV19	NA	CASSIDPVSGNTIYF	TGTGCCAGTAGTATAGATCCGGTCTCTGGAAACACCATATATTTT
TRBJ1-6	NA	TRBV27	NA	CASSSGGAPISSPLHF	TGTGCCAGCAGCTCGGGAGGCGCTCCGATTTCTTCACCCCTCCACTTT
TRBJ1-4	NA	TRBV2	NA	CASSVRDTWLFF	TGTGCCAGCAGTGTCCGGGACACCTGGCTGTTTTTT
TRBJ2-2	TRBD2	TRBV19	few	CATASGSSSKTGELFF	TGTGCCACCGCGAGCGGGAGTTCGTCGAAGACCGGGGAGCTGTTTTTT
TRBJ1-2	TRBD1	TRBV4-1	NA	CASSREQGGQLYGYTF	TGCGCCAGCAGCCGTGAGCAGGGGGGACAGCTCTATGGCTACACCTTC
TRBJ2-1	TRBD2	TRBV6-5	NA	CASSYSAGGEGEQFF	TGTGCCAGCAGTTACTCAGCGGGAGGGGAGGGTGAGCAGTTCTTC
TRBJ2-3	TRBD2	TRBV4-2	NA	CASSQDGVAGNTDTQYF	TGTGCCAGCAGCCAGGACGGGGTAGCGGGGAACACAGATACGCAGTATTTT